This TCR beta chain was sequenced during a study of T cell repertoires in ileal Crohn's disease. About the study: The M0 sample came from the inflamed ileal portion of the resected specimen. Roughly 500 nanograms of biopsy DNA per sample underwent TCRB immunosequencing. Study-wide results and limits: Sorted CD8 T cells held more high-frequency clones than CD4.

The V end lost 1 base, the J end lost 5 bases, and 10 bases lay between the germline ends. Germline V gene lookup returns CDR1 SGDLS and CDR2 YYNGEE. The CDR3 contains 14 residues. On this clone itself: Its antigen is currently unknown.

Time point meaning: inflamed ileum from the surgical specimen. Eligibility required adulthood, ileal or ileocolonic Crohn's disease and indicated ileocolonic resection. The table came from immunoSEQ multiplex PCR; TCRdb's copy has only in-frame clones and leaves some out. The table has roughly 4,400 clones, under 80% seen once. Input material: ileal tissue. The genes are TRBV9 and TRBJ2-1, with D maybe TRBD1 (5 bases). The receptor was derived from an adult with Crohn's disease. In DNA, the CDR3 is TGTGCCAGCAGCGTAAGACAGACAGACAATGAGCAGTTCTTC. It encodes CASSVRQTDNEQFF.